The 30 T cell receptor beta chains reported below all come from one sample, sequenced in a study of blood T cells in healthy people across ages. Combining a sample-barcoded 5' primer with a J-beta primer mix, a second PCR ran for 7 to 11 cycles. TCRdb itself ran the 5' RACE reads through MiXCR, one entry per CDR3 protein. The sample holds about 1,800,000 distinct CDR3 sequences, approximately 28% seen once. Sequencing was done on a sample of blood. The receptors stem from a woman aged 30 to 39 in good health.

J is TRBJ2-5 and V is TRBV20-1; D tentatively fits TRBD1 or TRBD2 (6 bases each). V gave up 4 bases and J gave up 6 bases, with 21 bases separating them. The germline gives CDR1 DFQATT, CDR2 SNEGSKA (reference sequence). The CDR3 consists of 15 residues. CDR3 residues: CSATSGGGGIKTQYF. CDR3 DNA sequence: TGCAGTGCTACTTCGGGCGGAGGGGGGATTAAGACCCAGTACTTC.

The CDR3 reads CASSQRRTGTDYDEQYF. The DNA for the CDR3 is TGCGCCAGCAGCCAGAGGAGAACCGGGACAGATTATGACGAGCAGTACTTC. The chain joins TRBV4-1 to TRBJ2-4, with 7 bases matching TRBD1. TRBJ2-7 matches the DNA end more closely, so the J call is doubtful. Germline V gene lookup returns CDR1 MGHRA and CDR2 YSYEKL. The CDR3 extends over 17 amino acids.

The rearrangement links TRBV6-6 to TRBJ1-1, with a weak D call TRBD1 (5 bases). CDR1 and CDR2 (germline): MNHNY, SVGAGI (reference sequence). The CDR3 has 13 residues. V lost 5 bases and J lost 7, with 14 bases in between. For the CDR3, the DNA is TGTGCCAGCAGTAAACTTGTCGGGGGTGAAGCTTTCTTT. This codes for CASSKLVGGEAFF.

This clonotype appeared a few times. This chain links TRBV29-1 with TRBJ2-7, with a tentative D call TRBD2 (5 bases). The CDR3 is 14 amino acids. V lost 1 base to trimming and J lost 2 bases, with 12 bases between them. Germline V gene lookup returns CDR1 SQVTM and CDR2 ANQGSEA. For the CDR3, the DNA is TGCAGCGTTGAAGGCCTTGGACTGCCCTACGAGCAGTACTTC. It codes for CSVEGLGLPYEQYF.

This sequence joins TRBV7-8 and TRBJ2-7; D is perhaps TRBD1 or TRBD2 (6 bases each). CDR1 and CDR2 (germline): SGHVS, FQNEAQ. The CDR3 covers 14 residues. Trimming removed 7 bases from V and 10 bases from J, with 23 bases in between. CDR3 region: CASTDPGGQEAQYF. The CDR3, as DNA: TGTGCCAGCACTGACCCCGGGGGACAAGAGGCCCAGTACTTC.

This chain joins TRBV12-3 or TRBV12-4 and TRBJ2-5, with 9 positions matching TRBD2. This CDR3 has 18 residues. The trim removed 7 bases at V and 0 bases at J, leaving 15 bases unmatched. The CDR3 spells CASIRSSGTSMYQETQYF. The CDR3 DNA follows: TGTGCCAGCATTCGATCATCCGGGACTAGCATGTACCAAGAGACCCAGTACTTC.

V gene TRBV2 combines with J gene TRBJ2-3; D unresolved. The germline V and J ends were trimmed by 0 bases and 8 bases, with 9 bases remaining between them. CDR3 length equals 13 residues. Germline V gene data show CDR1 as SNHLY and CDR2 as FYNNEI. CDR3 protein: CASSEAMVVTQYF. DNA of the CDR3: TGTGCCAGCAGTGAAGCGATGGTGGTTACGCAGTATTTT. Combining the CDR3 with reference TRBV2 and TRBJ2-3 gives the whole variable domain EPEVTQTPSHQVTQMGQEVILRCVPISNHLYFYWYRQILGQKVEFLVSFYNNEISEKSEIFDDQFSVERPDGSNFTLKIRSTKLEDSAMYFCASSEAMVVTQYFGPGTRLTVL.

This chain links TRBV6-1 with TRBJ2-2, with a weak D call TRBD1 (6 bases). The CDR3 contains 16 residues. Germline V gene sequence: CDR1 MNHNS, CDR2 SASEGT. With 2 bases removed from V and 0 bases from J, the gap between germline ends came to 10 bases. The CDR3 region has the DNA TGTGCCAGCAGTGAACGTTCAGGGGCGAACACCGGGGAGCTGTTTTTT. Translated, it gives CASSERSGANTGELFF.

The V call is TRBV5-1, the J call TRBJ2-1; no reliable D call. CDR3 size: 14 residues. Germline CDR1 and CDR2: SGHRS and YFSETQ. The ends were cut back, 1 base at V and 2 bases at J, with 7 bases in the middle. CDR3 residues: CASSLNEAYNEQFF. CDR3 sequence (DNA): TGCGCCAGCAGCTTGAATGAAGCCTACAATGAGCAGTTCTTC.

This clonotype was observed many times. This sequence joins TRBV7-6 and TRBJ2-1; TRBD1 matches 11 bases. CDR1 is SGHVS and CDR2 is FNYEAQ in the germline V gene. The CDR3 runs 14 residues. V lost 0 bases, J lost 9 bases, and 1 base stayed unmatched. The chain's CDR3 is CASSLAGTGGEQFF. CDR3 sequence (DNA): TGTGCCAGCAGCTTAGCGGGGACAGGGGGTGAGCAGTTCTTC.

In its sample, this clonotype was seen a few times. The chain has TRBV5-1 and TRBJ2-3, with 8 bases aligning to TRBD1. The CDR3 is made up of 16 amino acids. The V segment lost 0 bases and the J segment 4 bases; nucleotides outside the gene matches: 7. Per germline, CDR1 SGHRS and CDR2 YFSETQ. CDR3 nucleotides: TGCGCCAGCAGCTTGGCCGCGGACAGGGCCTCAGATACGCAGTATTTT. Its protein is CASSLAADRASDTQYF. Complete variable domain (other parts from reference TRBV5-1 and TRBJ2-3): KAGVTQTPRYLIKTRGQQVTLSCSPISGHRSVSWYQQTPGQGLQFLFEYFSETQRNKGNFPGRFSGRQFSNSRSEMNVSTLELGDSALYLCASSLAADRASDTQYFGPGTRLTVL.

This clonotype has ten or more counts. V is TRBV6-6 and J is TRBJ2-7; D is unclear. Looked up from germline, CDR1 is MNHNY and CDR2 is SVGAGI (reference sequence). V was clipped by 6 bases and J by 9 bases, with 18 bases between them. The CDR3 loop spans 13 amino acids. CDR3 amino acids: CASSQAEVFVQYF. The CDR3 coding sequence is TGTGCCAGCAGCCAGGCAGAGGTTTTTGTGCAGTACTTC.

This clonotype has a handful of counts. The chain carries TRBV5-1 and TRBJ1-2, with a tentative D call TRBD1 (5 bases). Trimming left V 5 bases short and J 3 bases short, with 17 bases between. Germline V lookup: CDR1 SGHRS, CDR2 YFSETQ. The CDR3 is 15 residues long. The CDR3 here is CASRRSGTGDYGYTF. Written as DNA, the CDR3 is TGCGCCAGCAGGCGCTCCGGGACGGGGGACTATGGCTACACCTTC. Using reference TRBV5-1 and TRBJ1-2 for the parts outside the CDR3, the full variable domain is KAGVTQTPRYLIKTRGQQVTLSCSPISGHRSVSWYQQTPGQGLQFLFEYFSETQRNKGNFPGRFSGRQFSNSRSEMNVSTLELGDSALYLCASRRSGTGDYGYTFGSGTRLTVV.

In this sample, this clonotype turned up a few times. The rearrangement joins TRBV6-6 to TRBJ2-1, with D perhaps TRBD1 or TRBD2 (5 bases each). V lost 7 bases to trimming and J lost 7 bases, with 17 bases between them. The CDR3 spans 14 residues. Germline V lookup: CDR1 MNHNY, CDR2 SVGAGI (reference sequence). CDR3 residues: CASTSVGAMNEQFF. In DNA form, the CDR3 reads TGTGCCAGCACCTCCGTCGGGGCGATGAATGAGCAGTTCTTC.

This clonotype was detected a few times. The germline gene is not matched at one end of the junction; a read error may be the cause. The V call is TRBV5-1, the J call TRBJ2-7, with a possible D match to TRBD1 (6 bases). The germline V gene has CDR1 SGHRS and CDR2 YFSETQ. The CDR3 totals 15 residues. As DNA, the CDR3 is TGCGCCAGCAGTTTGGCTAGTGGACAGCGGTACGAGCAGTACTTC. Its translation: CASSLASGQRYEQYF. Looking up the rest from reference TRBV5-1 and TRBJ2-7 gives the full variable domain: KAGVTQTPRYLIKTRGQQVTLSCSPISGHRSVSWYQQTPGQGLQFLFEYFSETQRNKGNFPGRFSGRQFSNSRSEMNVSTLELGDSALYLCASSLASGQRYEQYFGPGTRLTVT.

This clonotype has at least ten counts. In DNA, the CDR3 is TGTGCCACCAGTGACTCCAGGGGGCGCAGGAATGAGCAGTTCTTC. Amino acids: CATSDSRGRRNEQFF. The gene calls are TRBV24-1 and TRBJ2-1, with 8 bases that match TRBD1. This CDR3 region has 15 residues. The germline CDR1 and CDR2 sequences are KGHDR and SFDVKD. V lost 4 bases and J lost 7; bases outside the gene matches: 8.

This clonotype occurred a few times. The chain carries TRBV20-1 and TRBJ2-3, with 10 bases identical to TRBD2. Germline V gene sequence: CDR1 DFQATT, CDR2 SNEGSKA (reference sequence). The CDR3 contains 14 residues. Trimming took 3 bases from V and 4 from J; bases not matched to a gene: 4. The CDR3 here is CSASTSGMADTQYF. In DNA form, the CDR3 reads TGCAGTGCTAGCACTAGCGGGATGGCAGATACGCAGTATTTT.

The chain couples TRBV5-1 to TRBJ2-5; D not resolved. Germline assignment: CDR1 SGHRS and CDR2 YFSETQ. V shed 0 bases and J shed 3 bases, with 6 bases lying between them. The CDR3 covers 13 residues. The CDR3 DNA reads TGCGCCAGCAGCTTGGATCCAAAAGAGACCCAGTACTTC. Its protein product is CASSLDPKETQYF. Full variable domain (outside the CDR3, taken from reference TRBV5-1 and TRBJ2-5): KAGVTQTPRYLIKTRGQQVTLSCSPISGHRSVSWYQQTPGQGLQFLFEYFSETQRNKGNFPGRFSGRQFSNSRSEMNVSTLELGDSALYLCASSLDPKETQYFGPGTRLLVL.

In its sample, this clonotype was seen many times. The chain uses TRBV28 and TRBJ2-1; 7 bases fit TRBD2. J lost 2 bases, V lost 3 bases, and 4 bases had no gene match. The CDR3 sequence is 15 residues long. Germline assignment: CDR1 MDHEN and CDR2 SYDVKM. DNA of the CDR3: TGTGCCAGCAGTTTCAGGGAGGGACCCTACAATGAGCAGTTCTTC. Its translation is CASSFREGPYNEQFF.

The rearrangement links TRBV28 to TRBJ1-1; 7 bases map to TRBD1. The V gene end was trimmed by 6 bases and the J gene end by 1 base; junction bases not matched to a gene: 5. Germline CDR1 is MDHEN and CDR2 is SYDVKM. The CDR3 runs 14 residues. The CDR3 bases are TGTGCCAGCAGGGGAAACAGGGGGAACACTGAAGCTTTCTTT. It is translated as CASRGNRGNTEAFF.

This clonotype was recorded at least ten times. The chain carries TRBV29-1 and TRBJ2-7; a possible D gene is TRBD1 (5 bases). V was shortened by 3 bases and J by 2 bases, with 5 bases between the two germline ends. Germline V CDR1 and CDR2: SQVTM, ANQGSEA. The CDR3 runs 11 residues. The CDR3 bases are TGCAGCGTTGAGGGGCCCTACGAGCAGTACTTC. This gives the protein CSVEGPYEQYF.

The chain has TRBV12-5 and TRBJ1-4; D is ambiguous. Between the trimmed V and J ends, which lost 0 bases and 3 bases, there was a span of 11 bases. This CDR3 spans 16 amino acids. CDR1 is LGHNT, CDR2 FRNRAP, per germline. The CDR3 DNA sequence: TGTGCTAGTGGTTTGGTACGGCCAGCTTCTAATGAAAAACTGTTTTTT. It yields the protein CASGLVRPASNEKLFF.

This chain connects TRBV5-1 to TRBJ2-2; D may match TRBD1 or TRBD2 (5 bases each). Trimming stripped 0 bases from V and 2 bases from J, with 11 bases between. CDR1 and CDR2 (germline): SGHRS, YFSETQ. The CDR3 contains 16 residues. CDR3 nucleotides: TGCGCCAGCAGCTTGGGGGACCGAATAAACACCGGGGAGCTGTTTTTT. It translates to CASSLGDRINTGELFF.

The chain couples TRBV21-1 to TRBJ2-3; TRBD2 was called by the table and not checked on the DNA. TRBV21-1 is shown as a pseudogene. The CDR3 consists of 19 residues. CDR3 amino acids: CASSKDPPSGDQSTDTQYF. The CDR3 region has the DNA TGTGCCAGCAGCAAAGACCCCCCTAGCGGGGACCAATCCACAGATACGCAGTATTTT.

This rearrangement joins TRBV7-9 to TRBJ1-5; 8 nucleotides match TRBD1. J was trimmed by 4 bases and V by 4 bases; bases with no gene match: 6. Germline V gives CDR1 SEHNR, CDR2 FQNEAQ (reference sequence). The CDR3 runs 15 residues. DNA for the CDR3: TGTGCCAGCAGCTCGGACAGGGAGGAAAATCAGCCCCAGCATTTT. Translation: CASSSDREENQPQHF.

Notes on this clonotype: With a much larger clone just one base away, this may be a read error. V is TRBV3-1 and J is TRBJ2-7; D is perhaps TRBD1 or TRBD2 (5 bases each). Germline V lookup: CDR1 LGHDT, CDR2 YNNKEL (reference sequence). Trimming removed 8 bases at V and 1 base at J, with 18 bases between. The CDR3 runs 15 residues. The CDR3 nucleotides read TGTGCCAGCGGCCTCGGGACGGTGAATTCCTACGAGCAGTACTTC. The encoded protein is CASGLGTVNSYEQYF.

The V call is TRBV29-1, the J call TRBJ1-4; D is undetermined. Per the germline V gene, CDR1 is SQVTM and CDR2 is ANQGSEA. V was pared by 6 bases and J by 8 bases, with 13 bases between. This CDR3 comprises 12 residues. CDR3 region: CSVNSGEEKLFF. DNA for the CDR3: TGCAGCGTAAACAGTGGTGAGGAAAAACTGTTTTTT.

The table lists this clonotype with many counts. The chain combines TRBV18 with TRBJ2-4; D might be TRBD2 (6 bases). The J call may be wrong; the DNA end is better matched by TRBJ2-7. There are 15 residues in the CDR3. The V gene's germline CDR1 is KGHSH and CDR2 LQKENI. CDR3 sequence (DNA): TGTGCCAGCTCACCGTCTTTCGGGAGATCGGACGAGCAGTACTTC. It codes for CASSPSFGRSDEQYF.

The chain has TRBV7-9 and TRBJ1-1, with D unresolved. V lost 6 bases and J lost 9, with 11 bases in between. The germline CDR1 and CDR2 sequences are SEHNR and FQNEAQ (reference sequence). The CDR3 consists of 11 residues. The CDR3 here is CASSKSGKAFF. For the CDR3, the DNA is TGTGCCAGCAGTAAGAGCGGTAAAGCTTTCTTT.

There are many counts of this clonotype. Relative to the germline gene, one junction end is altered; a read error may explain this. The genes are TRBV5-1 and TRBJ1-2; D is unclear. The germline V gene has CDR1 SGHRS and CDR2 YFSETQ. The CDR3 extends over 14 amino acids. The CDR3 region is CASSFHSSLYGYTF. The DNA of the CDR3 is TGCGCTAGCAGCTTTCACAGTTCTCTCTATGGCTACACCTTC. Together with reference TRBV5-1 and TRBJ1-2, the CDR3 gives the full variable domain: KAGVTQTPRYLIKTRGQQVTLSCSPISGHRSVSWYQQTPGQGLQFLFEYFSETQRNKGNFPGRFSGRQFSNSRSEMNVSTLELGDSALYLCASSFHSSLYGYTFGSGTRLTVV.